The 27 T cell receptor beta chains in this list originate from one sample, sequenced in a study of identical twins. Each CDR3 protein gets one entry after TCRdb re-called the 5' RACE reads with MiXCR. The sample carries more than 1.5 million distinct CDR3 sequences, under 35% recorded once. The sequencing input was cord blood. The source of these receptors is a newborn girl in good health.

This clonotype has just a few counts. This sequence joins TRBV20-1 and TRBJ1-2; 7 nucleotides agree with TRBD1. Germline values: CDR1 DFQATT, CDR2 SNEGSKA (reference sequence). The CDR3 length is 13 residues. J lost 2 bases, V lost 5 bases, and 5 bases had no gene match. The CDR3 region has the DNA TGCAGTGCTCGACAGGGTCCCAACTATGGCTACACCTTC. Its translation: CSARQGPNYGYTF.

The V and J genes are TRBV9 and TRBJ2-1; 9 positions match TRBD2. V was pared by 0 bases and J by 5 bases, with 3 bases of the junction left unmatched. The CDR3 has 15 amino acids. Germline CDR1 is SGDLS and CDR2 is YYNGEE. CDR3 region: CASSVVAGDHNEQFF. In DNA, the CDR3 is TGTGCCAGCAGCGTAGTAGCGGGGGACCACAATGAGCAGTTCTTC.

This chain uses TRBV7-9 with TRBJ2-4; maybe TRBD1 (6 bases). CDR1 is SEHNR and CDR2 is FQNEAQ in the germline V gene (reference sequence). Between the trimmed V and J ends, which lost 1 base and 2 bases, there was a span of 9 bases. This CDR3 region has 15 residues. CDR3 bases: TGTGCCAGCAGCTTAGACAGGGACCCCAAAAACATTCAGTACTTC. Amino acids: CASSLDRDPKNIQYF. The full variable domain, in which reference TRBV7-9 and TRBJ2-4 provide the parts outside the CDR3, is DTGVSQNPRHKITKRGQNVTFRCDPISEHNRLYWYRQTLGQGPEFLTYFQNEAQLEKSRLLSDRFSAERPKGSFSTLEIQRTEQGDSAMYLCASSLDRDPKNIQYFGAGTRLSVL.

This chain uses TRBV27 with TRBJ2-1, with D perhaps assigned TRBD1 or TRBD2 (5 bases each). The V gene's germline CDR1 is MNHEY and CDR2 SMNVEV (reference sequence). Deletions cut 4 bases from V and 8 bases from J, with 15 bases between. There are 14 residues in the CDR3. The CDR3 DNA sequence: TGTGCCAGCAGTTCCCGGGACCCCAGGGATGAGCAGTTCTTC. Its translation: CASSSRDPRDEQFF.

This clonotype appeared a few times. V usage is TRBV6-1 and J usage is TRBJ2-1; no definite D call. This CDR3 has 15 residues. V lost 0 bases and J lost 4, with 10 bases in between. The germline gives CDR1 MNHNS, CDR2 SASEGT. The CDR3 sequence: CASSEAPGHYNEQFF. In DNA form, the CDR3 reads TGTGCCAGCAGTGAAGCGCCGGGTCATTACAATGAGCAGTTCTTC.

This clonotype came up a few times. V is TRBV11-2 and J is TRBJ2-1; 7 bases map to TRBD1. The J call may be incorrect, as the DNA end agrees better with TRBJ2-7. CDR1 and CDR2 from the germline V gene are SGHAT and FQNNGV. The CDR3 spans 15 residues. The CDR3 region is CASSPGQNSYNEQYF. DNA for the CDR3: TGTGCCAGCAGCCCGGGACAGAACTCCTACAATGAGCAGTACTTC.

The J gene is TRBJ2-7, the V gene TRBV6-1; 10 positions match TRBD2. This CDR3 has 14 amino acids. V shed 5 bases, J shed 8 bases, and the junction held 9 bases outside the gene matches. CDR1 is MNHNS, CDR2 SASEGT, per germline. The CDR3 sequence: CASSNSGGTGQQYF. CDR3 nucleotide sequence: TGTGCCAGCAGTAATAGCGGGGGGACGGGGCAGCAGTACTTC.

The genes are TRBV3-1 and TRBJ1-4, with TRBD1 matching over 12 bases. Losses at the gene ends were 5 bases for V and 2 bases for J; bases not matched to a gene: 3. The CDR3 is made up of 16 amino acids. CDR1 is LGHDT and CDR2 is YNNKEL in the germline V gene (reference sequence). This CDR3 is CASSKGQGATNEKLFF. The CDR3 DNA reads TGTGCCAGCAGCAAGGGACAGGGGGCGACTAATGAAAAACTGTTTTTT. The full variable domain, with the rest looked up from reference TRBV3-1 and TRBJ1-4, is DTAVSQTPKYLVTQMGNDKSIKCEQNLGHDTMYWYKQDSKKFLKIMFSYNNKELIINETVPNRFSPKSPDKAHLNLHINSLELGDSAVYFCASSKGQGATNEKLFFGSGTQLSVL.

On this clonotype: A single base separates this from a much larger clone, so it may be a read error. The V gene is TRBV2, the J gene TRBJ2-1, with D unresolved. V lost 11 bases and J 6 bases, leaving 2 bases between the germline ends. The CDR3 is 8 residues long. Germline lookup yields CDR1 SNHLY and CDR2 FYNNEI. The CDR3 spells CAGNEQFF. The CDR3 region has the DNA TGTGCCGGCAATGAGCAGTTCTTC.

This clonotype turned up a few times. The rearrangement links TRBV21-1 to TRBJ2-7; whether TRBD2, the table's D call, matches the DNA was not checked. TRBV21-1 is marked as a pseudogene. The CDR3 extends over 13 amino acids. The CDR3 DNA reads TGTGCCAGCAGCAAAGGAGAGGGAGGCGAGCAGTACTTC. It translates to CASSKGEGGEQYF.

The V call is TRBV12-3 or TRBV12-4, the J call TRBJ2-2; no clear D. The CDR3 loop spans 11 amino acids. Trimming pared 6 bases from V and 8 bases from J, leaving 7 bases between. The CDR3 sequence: CASRSMGELFF. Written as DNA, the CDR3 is TGTGCCAGCAGATCTATGGGGGAGCTGTTTTTT.

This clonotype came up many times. This CDR3 is CSESAWASNYGYTF. CDR3 nucleotide sequence: TGCAGCGAGTCGGCCTGGGCCAGTAACTATGGCTACACCTTC. This rearrangement joins TRBV29-1 to TRBJ1-2; D is uncertain. From germline, CDR1 is SQVTM and CDR2 ANQGSEA. V shed 7 bases and J shed 1 base, with 16 bases lying between them. This CDR3 is built from 14 residues. Together with reference TRBV29-1 and TRBJ1-2, the CDR3 gives the full variable domain: SAVISQKPSRDICQRGTSLTIQCQVDSQVTMMFWYRQQPGQSLTLIATANQGSEATYESGFVIDKFPISRPNLTFSTLTVSNMSPEDSSIYLCSESAWASNYGYTFGSGTRLTVV.

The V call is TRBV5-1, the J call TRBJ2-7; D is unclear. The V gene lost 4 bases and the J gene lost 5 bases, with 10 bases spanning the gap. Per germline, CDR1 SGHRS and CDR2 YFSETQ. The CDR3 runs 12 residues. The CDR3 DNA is TGCGCCAGCAGCCCCGGTCCCAACGAGCAGTACTTC. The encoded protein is CASSPGPNEQYF.

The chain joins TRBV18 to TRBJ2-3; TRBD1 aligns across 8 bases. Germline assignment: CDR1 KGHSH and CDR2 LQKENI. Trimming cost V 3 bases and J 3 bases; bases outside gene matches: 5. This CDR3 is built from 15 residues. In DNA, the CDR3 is TGTGCCAGCTCACCGCGGACAGGGTTGACAGATACGCAGTATTTT. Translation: CASSPRTGLTDTQYF.

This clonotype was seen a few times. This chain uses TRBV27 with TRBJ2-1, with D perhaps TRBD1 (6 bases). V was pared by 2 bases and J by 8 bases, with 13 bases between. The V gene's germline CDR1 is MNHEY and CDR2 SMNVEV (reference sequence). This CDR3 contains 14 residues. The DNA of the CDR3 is TGTGCCAGCAGTTTAGTTACCAGGGGCCATGAGCAGTTCTTC. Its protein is CASSLVTRGHEQFF.

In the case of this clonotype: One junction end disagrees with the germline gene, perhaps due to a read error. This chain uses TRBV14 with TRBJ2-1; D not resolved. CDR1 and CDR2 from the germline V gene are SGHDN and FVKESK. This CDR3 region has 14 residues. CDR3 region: CASSPTRTYNEQLF. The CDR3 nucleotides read TGTGCCAGCAGCCCTACAAGGACCTACAATGAGCAGTTATTC.

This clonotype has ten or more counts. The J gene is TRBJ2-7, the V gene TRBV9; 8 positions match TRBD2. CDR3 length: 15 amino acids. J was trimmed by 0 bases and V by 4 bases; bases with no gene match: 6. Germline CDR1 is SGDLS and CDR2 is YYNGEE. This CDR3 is CASSSTSEPSYEQYF. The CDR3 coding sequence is TGTGCCAGCAGCTCGACTAGCGAGCCCTCCTACGAGCAGTACTTC.

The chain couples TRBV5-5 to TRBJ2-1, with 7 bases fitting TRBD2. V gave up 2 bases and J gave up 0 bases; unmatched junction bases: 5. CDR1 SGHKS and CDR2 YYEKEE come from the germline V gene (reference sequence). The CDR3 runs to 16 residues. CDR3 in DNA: TGTGCCAGCAGCTTTACAGGCGGGAGCTCCTACAATGAGCAGTTCTTC. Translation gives CASSFTGGSSYNEQFF.

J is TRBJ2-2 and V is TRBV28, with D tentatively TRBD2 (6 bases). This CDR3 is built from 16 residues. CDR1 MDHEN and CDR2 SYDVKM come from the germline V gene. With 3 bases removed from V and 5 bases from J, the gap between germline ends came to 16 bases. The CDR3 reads CASSFPRTGETGELFF. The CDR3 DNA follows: TGTGCCAGCAGTTTCCCCCGGACGGGAGAGACCGGGGAGCTGTTTTTT.

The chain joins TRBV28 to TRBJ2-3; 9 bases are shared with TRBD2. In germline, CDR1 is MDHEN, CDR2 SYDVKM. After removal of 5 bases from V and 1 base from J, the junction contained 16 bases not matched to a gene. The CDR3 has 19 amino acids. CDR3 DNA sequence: TGTGCCAGCAGTCCGCTCCTCGGAGGGCGGGAGGGCCGCACAGATACGCAGTATTTT. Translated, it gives CASSPLLGGREGRTDTQYF. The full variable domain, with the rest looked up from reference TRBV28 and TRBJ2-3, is DVKVTQSSRYLVKRTGEKVFLECVQDMDHENMFWYRQDPGLGLRLIYFSYDVKMKEKGDIPEGYSVSREKKERFSLILESASTNQTSMYLCASSPLLGGREGRTDTQYFGPGTRLTVL.

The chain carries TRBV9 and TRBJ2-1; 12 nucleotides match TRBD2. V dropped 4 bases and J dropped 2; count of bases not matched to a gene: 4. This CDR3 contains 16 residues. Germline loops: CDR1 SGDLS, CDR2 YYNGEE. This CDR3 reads CASSYGLAGTYNEQFF. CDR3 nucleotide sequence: TGTGCCAGCAGCTACGGACTAGCGGGGACCTACAATGAGCAGTTCTTC.

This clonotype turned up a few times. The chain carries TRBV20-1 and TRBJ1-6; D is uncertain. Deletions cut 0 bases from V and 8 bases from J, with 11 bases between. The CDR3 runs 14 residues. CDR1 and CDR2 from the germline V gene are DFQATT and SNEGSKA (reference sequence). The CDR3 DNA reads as TGCAGTGCTAGAGATCATGGAGGTCATTCACCCCTCCACTTT. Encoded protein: CSARDHGGHSPLHF.

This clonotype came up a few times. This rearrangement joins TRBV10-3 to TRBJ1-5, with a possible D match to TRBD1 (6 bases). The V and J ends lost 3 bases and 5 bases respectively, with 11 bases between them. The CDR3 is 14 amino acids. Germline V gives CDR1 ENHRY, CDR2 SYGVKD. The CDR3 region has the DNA TGTGCCATCAGTGAAGGACAGAAATATCAGCCCCAGCATTTT. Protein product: CAISEGQKYQPQHF.

For the CDR3, the DNA is TGTGCCAGCAGGGGTCCCAGGGTCCCTTATGGCTACACCTTC. Protein sequence: CASRGPRVPYGYTF. This chain links TRBV2 with TRBJ1-2; a possible D gene is TRBD1 (5 bases). The CDR3 spans 14 residues. CDR1 and CDR2 from the germline V gene are SNHLY and FYNNEI. V lost 6 bases and J lost 5, with 16 bases in between.

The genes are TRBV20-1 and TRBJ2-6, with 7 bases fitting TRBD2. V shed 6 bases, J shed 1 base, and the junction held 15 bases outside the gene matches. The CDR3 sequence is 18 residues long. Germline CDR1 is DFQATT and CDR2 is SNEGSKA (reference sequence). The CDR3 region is CSAPVLAEAPSGANVLTF. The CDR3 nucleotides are TGCAGTGCCCCCGTCCTAGCGGAGGCTCCATCTGGGGCCAACGTCCTGACTTTC.

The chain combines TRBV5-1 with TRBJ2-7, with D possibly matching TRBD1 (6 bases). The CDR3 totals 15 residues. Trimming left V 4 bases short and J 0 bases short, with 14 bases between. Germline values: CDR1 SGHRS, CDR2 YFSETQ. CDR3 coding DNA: TGCGCCAGCAGCCGACGACAGGAGAGCTCCTACGAGCAGTACTTC. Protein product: CASSRRQESSYEQYF. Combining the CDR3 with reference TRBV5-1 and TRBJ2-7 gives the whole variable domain KAGVTQTPRYLIKTRGQQVTLSCSPISGHRSVSWYQQTPGQGLQFLFEYFSETQRNKGNFPGRFSGRQFSNSRSEMNVSTLELGDSALYLCASSRRQESSYEQYFGPGTRLTVT.

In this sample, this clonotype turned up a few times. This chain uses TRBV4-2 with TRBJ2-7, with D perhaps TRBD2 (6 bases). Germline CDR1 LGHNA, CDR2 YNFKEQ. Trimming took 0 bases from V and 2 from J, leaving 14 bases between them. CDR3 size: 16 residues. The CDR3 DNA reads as TGTGCCAGCAGCCAAGAAACCGGGACGGGGGCCTACGAGCAGTACTTC. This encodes CASSQETGTGAYEQYF.